This T cell receptor beta chain was captured in a study of T cell responses to AZD1222 COVID-19 vaccine. The repertoire was sequenced with immunoSEQ multiplex PCR; TCRdb's copy has only in-frame clones and lacks some. Of around 140,000 clones listed, around 91% are singletons. CDR1 and CDR2 from the germline V gene are KGHDR and SFDVKD. Trimming took 4 bases from V and 0 from J, leaving 7 bases between them. The CDR3 loop spans 14 amino acids. The rearrangement joins TRBV24-1 to TRBJ2-3, with D hard to call. The sequencing here drew on peripheral blood, taken 28 days after the second AZD1222 dose. This receptor was identified in an adult who received the AZD1222 COVID-19 vaccine. CDR3 in DNA: TGTGCCACCAGTGAAACCGCGAGCACAGATACGCAGTATTTT. This gives the protein CATSETASTDTQYF.